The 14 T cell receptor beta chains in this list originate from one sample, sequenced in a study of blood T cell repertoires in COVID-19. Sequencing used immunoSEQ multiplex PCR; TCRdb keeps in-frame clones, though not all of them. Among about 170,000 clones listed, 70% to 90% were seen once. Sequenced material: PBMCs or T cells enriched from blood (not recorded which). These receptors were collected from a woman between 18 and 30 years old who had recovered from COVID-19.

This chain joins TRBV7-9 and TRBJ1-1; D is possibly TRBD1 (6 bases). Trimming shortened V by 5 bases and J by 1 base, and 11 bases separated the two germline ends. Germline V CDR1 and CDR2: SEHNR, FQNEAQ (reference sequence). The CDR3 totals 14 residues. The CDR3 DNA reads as TGTGCCAGCAGCGACGGGACAACGAACACTGAAGCTTTCTTT. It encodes CASSDGTTNTEAFF.

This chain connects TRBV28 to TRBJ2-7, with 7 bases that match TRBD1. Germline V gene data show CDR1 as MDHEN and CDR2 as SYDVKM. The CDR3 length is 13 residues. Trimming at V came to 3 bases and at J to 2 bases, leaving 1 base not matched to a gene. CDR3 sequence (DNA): TGTGCCAGCAGTTTGGGACAGCCCTACGAGCAGTACTTC. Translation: CASSLGQPYEQYF.

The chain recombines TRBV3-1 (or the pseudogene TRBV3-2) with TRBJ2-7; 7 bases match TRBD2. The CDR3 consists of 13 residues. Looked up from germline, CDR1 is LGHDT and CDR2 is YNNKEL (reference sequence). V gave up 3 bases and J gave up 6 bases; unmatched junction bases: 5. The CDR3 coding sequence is TGTGCCAGCAGCCAGGGACTACCATCCGAGCAGTACTTC. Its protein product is CASSQGLPSEQYF.

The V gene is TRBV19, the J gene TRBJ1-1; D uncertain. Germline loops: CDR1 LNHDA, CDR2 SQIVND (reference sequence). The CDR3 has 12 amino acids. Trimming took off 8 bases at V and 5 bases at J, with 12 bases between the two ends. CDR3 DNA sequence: TGTGCCAGTCGGGGAGTGGTTACTGAAGCTTTCTTT. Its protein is CASRGVVTEAFF.

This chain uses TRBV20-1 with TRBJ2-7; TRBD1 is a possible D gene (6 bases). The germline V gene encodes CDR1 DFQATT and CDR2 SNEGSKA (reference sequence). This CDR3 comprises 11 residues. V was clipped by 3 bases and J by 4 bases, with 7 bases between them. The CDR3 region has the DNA TGCAGTGCTAGCAGGGGATACGAGCAGTACTTC. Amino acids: CSASRGYEQYF.

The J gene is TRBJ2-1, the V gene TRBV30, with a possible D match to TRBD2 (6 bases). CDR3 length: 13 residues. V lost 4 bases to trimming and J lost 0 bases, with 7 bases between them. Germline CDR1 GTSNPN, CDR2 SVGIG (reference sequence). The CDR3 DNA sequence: TGTGCCTGGAAGCGGGTCTCCTACAATGAGCAGTTCTTC. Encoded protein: CAWKRVSYNEQFF. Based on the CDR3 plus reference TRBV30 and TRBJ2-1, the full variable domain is SQTIHQWPATLVQPVGSPLSLECTVEGTSNPNLYWYRQAAGRGLQLLFYSVGIGQISSEVPQNLSASRPQDRQFILSSKKLLLSDSGFYLCAWKRVSYNEQFFGPGTRLTVL.

The CDR3 loop reads CASSPPGTRTEAFF. CDR3 bases: TGTGCCAGCAGTCCTCCGGGGACACGCACTGAAGCTTTCTTT. V gene TRBV27 combines with J gene TRBJ1-1; tentatively, D is TRBD1 (6 bases). CDR1 and CDR2 (germline): MNHEY, SMNVEV (reference sequence). The CDR3 sequence is 14 residues long. V lost 5 bases to trimming and J lost 4 bases, with 14 bases between them.

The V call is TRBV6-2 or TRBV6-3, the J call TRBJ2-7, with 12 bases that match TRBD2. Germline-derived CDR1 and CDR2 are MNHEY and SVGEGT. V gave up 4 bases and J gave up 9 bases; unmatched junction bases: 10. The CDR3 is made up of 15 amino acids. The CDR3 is CASSSDLTSGRRQYF. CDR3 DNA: TGTGCCAGCAGTTCCGACCTGACTAGCGGGAGAAGGCAGTACTTC.

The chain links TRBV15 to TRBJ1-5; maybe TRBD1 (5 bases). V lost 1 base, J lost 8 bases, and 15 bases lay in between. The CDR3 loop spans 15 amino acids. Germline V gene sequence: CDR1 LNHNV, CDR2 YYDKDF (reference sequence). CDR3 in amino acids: CATSRVGGRGEPQHF. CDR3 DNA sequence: TGTGCCACCAGCAGAGTGGGAGGGAGAGGGGAGCCCCAGCATTTT.

The CDR3 sequence is CAISDLAANYGYTF. Here the CDR3 DNA reads TGTGCCATCAGTGATTTAGCAGCCAACTATGGCTACACCTTC. This chain uses TRBV10-3 with TRBJ1-2; D ambiguous. Trimming stripped 3 bases from V and 2 bases from J, with 10 bases between. Germline V gives CDR1 ENHRY, CDR2 SYGVKD. CDR3 size: 14 residues.

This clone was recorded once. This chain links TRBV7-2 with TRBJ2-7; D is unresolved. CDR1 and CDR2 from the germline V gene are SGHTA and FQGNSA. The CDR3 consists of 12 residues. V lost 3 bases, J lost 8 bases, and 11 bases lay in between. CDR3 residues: CASSLRIEKQYF. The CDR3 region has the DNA TGTGCCAGCAGCTTGAGGATCGAGAAGCAGTACTTC.

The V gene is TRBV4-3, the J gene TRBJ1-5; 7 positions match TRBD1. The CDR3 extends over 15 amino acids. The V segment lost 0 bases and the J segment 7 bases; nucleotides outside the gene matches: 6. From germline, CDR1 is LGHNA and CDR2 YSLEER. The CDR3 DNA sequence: TGCGCCAGCAGCCAAGATCGTCACAGGGGACAGCCCCAGCATTTT. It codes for CASSQDRHRGQPQHF.

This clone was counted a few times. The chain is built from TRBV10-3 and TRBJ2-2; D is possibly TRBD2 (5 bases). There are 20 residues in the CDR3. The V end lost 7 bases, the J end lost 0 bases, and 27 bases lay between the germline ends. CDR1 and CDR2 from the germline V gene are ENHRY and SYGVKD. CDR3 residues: CAIKSGAGRKTDANTGELFF. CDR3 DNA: TGTGCCATCAAGTCGGGCGCGGGCAGAAAGACGGACGCGAACACCGGGGAGCTGTTTTTT.

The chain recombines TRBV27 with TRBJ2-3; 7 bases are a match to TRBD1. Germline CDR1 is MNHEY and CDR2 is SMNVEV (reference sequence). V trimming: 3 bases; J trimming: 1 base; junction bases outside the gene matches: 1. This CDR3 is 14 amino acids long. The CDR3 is CASSFGQGTDTQYF. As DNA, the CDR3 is TGTGCCAGCAGTTTTGGACAGGGCACAGATACGCAGTATTTT.